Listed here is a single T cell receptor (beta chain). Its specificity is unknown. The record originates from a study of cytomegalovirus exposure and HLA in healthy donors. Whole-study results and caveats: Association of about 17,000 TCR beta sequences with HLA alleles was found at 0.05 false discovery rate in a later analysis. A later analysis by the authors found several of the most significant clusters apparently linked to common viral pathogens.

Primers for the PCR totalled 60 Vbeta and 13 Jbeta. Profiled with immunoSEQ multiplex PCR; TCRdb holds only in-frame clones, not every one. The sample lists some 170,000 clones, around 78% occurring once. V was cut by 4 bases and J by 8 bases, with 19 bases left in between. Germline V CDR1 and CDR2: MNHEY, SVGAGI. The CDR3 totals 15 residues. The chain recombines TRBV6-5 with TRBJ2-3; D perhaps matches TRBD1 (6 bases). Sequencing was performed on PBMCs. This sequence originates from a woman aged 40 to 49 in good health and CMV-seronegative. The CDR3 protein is CASSSRQAIGGTQYF. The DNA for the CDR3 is TGTGCCAGCAGTTCCCGACAGGCAATTGGTGGTACGCAGTATTTT.